This T cell receptor beta chain was recorded in a study of blood T cell repertoires in COVID-19. This clone was picked up a small number of times. Clones were read by immunoSEQ multiplex PCR, and TCRdb kept only the in-frame ones, dropping some. The sample includes about 25,000 clones, roughly 84% of them seen just once. From germline, CDR1 is SEHNR and CDR2 FQNEAQ (reference sequence). The CDR3 extends over 14 amino acids. The V and J ends lost 2 bases and 4 bases respectively, with 9 bases between them. This chain uses TRBV7-9 with TRBJ1-5; D call uncertain. The TCR sequence derives from a man aged 50-59 years with active COVID-19. Source material: peripheral blood. CDR3 nucleotides: TGTGCCAGCAGCTTATCTGGGGAGAATCAGCCCCAGCATTTT. This gives the protein CASSLSGENQPQHF.